The 15 T cell receptor beta chains presented below share a single source sample, sequenced in a study of T cell clonotyping in hematopoietic cell transplantation. Profiled with immunoSEQ multiplex PCR; TCRdb holds only in-frame clones, not every one. The sample shows some 4,500 clones, over 75% of them seen only once. The specimen comprised peripheral blood mononuclear cells, sampled 180 days after allogeneic stem cell transplant. Receptors originate from a male patient in his sixties who had an allogeneic stem cell transplant from an unrelated donor, so T cells may come from the graft donor. Some clones in this sample may be carry-over from other donors' samples.

The V and J genes are TRBV13 and TRBJ2-6; D remains ambiguous. Looked up from germline, CDR1 is PRHDT and CDR2 is FYEKMQ (reference sequence). This CDR3 is 15 amino acids long. Trimming cost V 2 bases and J 0 bases, with 5 bases left between them. The CDR3 loop is CASSLWGSGANVLTF. The CDR3 nucleotides are TGTGCCAGCAGCTTATGGGGCTCTGGGGCCAACGTCCTGACTTTC.

The chain employs TRBV30 and TRBJ1-5; weak D call: TRBD1 (6 bases). Germline V lookup: CDR1 GTSNPN, CDR2 SVGIG (reference sequence). V lost 0 bases to trimming and J lost 5 bases, with 14 bases between them. CDR3 length equals 15 residues. The DNA of the CDR3 is TGTGCCTGGAGTGTAAAAGGTTGGGGGCATCAGCCCCAGCATTTT. The encoded protein is CAWSVKGWGHQPQHF. Drawing the rest from reference TRBV30 and TRBJ1-5, the complete variable domain is SQTIHQWPATLVQPVGSPLSLECTVEGTSNPNLYWYRQAAGRGLQLLFYSVGIGQISSEVPQNLSASRPQDRQFILSSKKLLLSDSGFYLCAWSVKGWGHQPQHFGDGTRLSIL.

The chain has TRBV28 and TRBJ2-1; D gene unclear. Germline V lookup: CDR1 MDHEN, CDR2 SYDVKM. V lost 3 bases, J lost 10 bases, and 7 bases lay in between. This CDR3 region has 11 residues. CDR3 protein: CASSFPGEQFF. In nucleotides, the CDR3 is TGTGCCAGCAGTTTCCCGGGCGAGCAGTTCTTC.

There are a few counts of this clone. This chain joins TRBV7-9 and TRBJ1-5; no firm D call. The germline V gene has CDR1 SEHNR and CDR2 FQNEAQ (reference sequence). V lost 5 bases to trimming and J lost 3 bases, with 11 bases between them. The CDR3 has 14 residues. The CDR3 region is CASSADSINQPQHF. DNA of the CDR3: TGTGCCAGCAGCGCAGACTCAATCAATCAGCCCCAGCATTTT.

The rearrangement joins TRBV7-3 to TRBJ2-1, with D maybe TRBD1 (5 bases). This CDR3 contains 15 residues. Germline CDR1 is SGHTA and CDR2 is FQGTGA. V was shortened by 4 bases and J by 0 bases, with 10 bases between the two germline ends. The CDR3 loop reads CASSSQGSSYNEQFF. CDR3 nucleotides: TGTGCCAGCAGCTCCCAGGGAAGCTCCTACAATGAGCAGTTCTTC.

The chain is built from TRBV19 and TRBJ2-2; 9 nucleotides match TRBD1. This CDR3 region has 18 residues. Trimming took 5 bases from V and 3 from J; bases not matched to a gene: 13. Looked up from germline, CDR1 is LNHDA and CDR2 is SQIVND (reference sequence). The CDR3 bases are TGTGCCAGTAGTCCTCAAGAGGTACAGGGGGCGGACACCGGGGAGCTGTTTTTT. Its protein product is CASSPQEVQGADTGELFF.

The chain carries TRBV28 and TRBJ1-1, with D perhaps TRBD1 (5 bases). The CDR3 covers 14 residues. Trimming took off 5 bases at V and 7 bases at J, with 17 bases between the two ends. Germline values: CDR1 MDHEN, CDR2 SYDVKM. CDR3 sequence reads: CASSRGRGDYEAFF. In DNA, the CDR3 is TGTGCCAGCAGTCGAGGACGGGGGGATTATGAAGCTTTCTTT.

The V and J genes are TRBV19 and TRBJ1-5; 9 bases map to TRBD1. CDR3 length: 16 residues. With V trimmed by 5 bases and J by 3 bases, 8 bases remained unmatched. Germline V lookup: CDR1 LNHDA, CDR2 SQIVND (reference sequence). CDR3 sequence reads: CASSVGTGRNNQPQHF. In nucleotides, the CDR3 is TGTGCCAGTAGTGTAGGGACAGGGAGAAACAATCAGCCCCAGCATTTT.

The chain combines TRBV6-5 with TRBJ1-2; a weak D match, TRBD1 (5 bases). The CDR3 contains 14 residues. Germline V gene lookup returns CDR1 MNHEY and CDR2 SVGAGI. The V gene lost 2 bases and the J gene lost 4 bases, with 11 bases spanning the gap. This CDR3 is CASSYGQGVYGYTF. In DNA form, the CDR3 reads TGTGCCAGCAGTTACGGGCAGGGTGTCTATGGCTACACCTTC.

This rearrangement joins TRBV19 to TRBJ2-5, with D tentatively TRBD2 (5 bases). Germline V gene sequence: CDR1 LNHDA, CDR2 SQIVND (reference sequence). The ends were cut back, 3 bases at V and 5 bases at J, with 13 bases in the middle. The CDR3 loop spans 14 amino acids. The CDR3 nucleotides are TGTGCCAGTAGTATCGGAGGCGTGCTGGAGACCCAGTACTTC. Translation gives CASSIGGVLETQYF. The variable domain in full, completed from reference TRBV19 and TRBJ2-5, reads DGGITQSPKYLFRKEGQNVTLSCEQNLNHDAMYWYRQDPGQGLRLIYYSQIVNDFQKGDIAEGYSVSREKKESFPLTVTSAQKNPTAFYLCASSIGGVLETQYFGPGTRLLVL.

The chain joins TRBV1 to TRBJ2-2; the D call TRBD2 from the table was never checked on the DNA. TRBV1 is recorded as a pseudogene. The CDR3 runs 16 residues. CDR3 DNA: TGCACCAGCAGCCAAGCGGGGGGCCCGAACACCGGGGAGCTGTTTTTT. Residues: CTSSQAGGPNTGELFF.

The chain has TRBV19 and TRBJ2-4; D might be TRBD1 (6 bases). CDR3 size: 15 residues. V lost 2 bases and J 1 base, leaving 9 bases between the germline ends. Germline CDR1 is LNHDA and CDR2 is SQIVND (reference sequence). CDR3 protein: CASSITGSAKNIQYF. The DNA of the CDR3 is TGTGCCAGTAGTATAACAGGGTCGGCCAAAAACATTCAGTACTTC. The variable domain in full, with the rest retrieved from reference TRBV19 and TRBJ2-4, is DGGITQSPKYLFRKEGQNVTLSCEQNLNHDAMYWYRQDPGQGLRLIYYSQIVNDFQKGDIAEGYSVSREKKESFPLTVTSAQKNPTAFYLCASSITGSAKNIQYFGAGTRLSVL.

The genes are TRBV7-2 and TRBJ1-5; no firm D call. The V end was cut by 1 base, the J end by 4 bases, with 5 bases between. The CDR3 covers 13 residues. Germline V lookup: CDR1 SGHTA, CDR2 FQGNSA. The CDR3 DNA reads as TGTGCCAGCAGCTTAGGCCGGAATCAGCCCCAGCATTTT. This gives the protein CASSLGRNQPQHF.

V gene TRBV7-9 combines with J gene TRBJ1-2, with a weak D call TRBD1 (6 bases). The V and J ends lost 8 bases and 4 bases respectively, with 20 bases between them. Germline V gene data show CDR1 as SEHNR and CDR2 as FQNEAQ (reference sequence). This CDR3 has 15 residues. The CDR3 loop is CASQAGGGQAYGYTF. The CDR3 DNA follows: TGTGCCAGCCAAGCCGGTGGGGGGCAGGCCTATGGCTACACCTTC.

The genes are TRBV11-3 and TRBJ2-1, with 9 bases identical to TRBD2. V was pared by 5 bases and J by 7 bases, with 12 bases of the junction left unmatched. CDR1 and CDR2 (germline): SGHNT, YENEEA. The CDR3 runs 16 residues. In DNA form, the CDR3 reads TGTGCCAGCAGCCCCGGACTAGCGCCAAAGGAAAATGAGCAGTTCTTC. Protein sequence: CASSPGLAPKENEQFF.